This T cell receptor (beta chain) was recovered during a study of regulatory T cells in long-lasting Graves disease. As for time point: newly diagnosed GD, antithyroid drugs for less than 3 months. RNA isolated from PBMCs was used to make the TCR library. Patients hailed from an endocrinology department in Xi'an, China. Building of the TCR beta libraries involved iRepertoire HTBI primers and Arm-PCR of CDR3 regions. One entry per CDR3 protein results from TCRdb running MiXCR on the multiplex PCR reads. The sample includes 620,000 or so distinct CDR3 sequences, approximately 15% of them seen just once. These same records also appear under a second study, on T cells in Graves' hyperthyroidism and ophthalmopathy. From that second work: Graves' hyperthyroidism without ophthalmopathy progression within 18 months was termed stable. Through a model of 13 V-J features, ophthalmopathy was separated from stable hyperthyroidism.

This sequence was found in a woman in her twenties or thirties with Graves disease. The sample was peripheral blood mononuclear cells (PBMCs), taken at new diagnosis, from a patient treated with antithyroid drugs.

CDR3: CSALSSGNTIYF. CDR3 sequence (DNA): TGCAGTGCTCTCTCGTCTGGAAACACCATATATTTT. This chain uses TRBV20-1 with TRBJ1-3; D gene uncertain. V lost 5 bases to trimming and J lost 1 base, with 6 bases between them. Germline V gene lookup returns CDR1 DFQATT and CDR2 SNEGSKA (reference sequence). The CDR3 runs 12 residues.